The present entry profiles one T cell receptor (beta chain) with its context. As yet, its antigen is unknown. The germline V gene encodes CDR1 SGHTA and CDR2 FQGNSA. The CDR3 is 15 residues long. J lost 3 bases, V lost 5 bases, and 2 bases had no gene match. Method: immunoSEQ multiplex PCR; TCRdb's copy keeps in-frame clones and lacks some. The sample carries about 99,000 clones, more than 95% recorded once. These data are taken from a study of OX40 agonist ivuxolimab in advanced cancers. Notes on the study in general: At 0.1 to 3.0 mg/kg and by week 6, CD4+ and CD8+ T cells in the blood had expanded clonally. Some of the lowest clonal expansion was seen in partial responders at 0.1-3.0 mg/kg.

V and J are TRBV7-2 and TRBJ2-3; 13 positions match TRBD2. The source was CD4+ or CD8+ T cells sorted from blood, collected in a trial of the OX40 agonist ivuxolimab. The receptor's source is an adult with an advanced solid tumor such as melanoma, head and neck, liver or kidney cancer. CDR3 residues: CASSQTSGRTDTQYF. CDR3 DNA: TGTGCCAGCAGCCAGACTAGCGGGAGGACAGATACGCAGTATTTT.